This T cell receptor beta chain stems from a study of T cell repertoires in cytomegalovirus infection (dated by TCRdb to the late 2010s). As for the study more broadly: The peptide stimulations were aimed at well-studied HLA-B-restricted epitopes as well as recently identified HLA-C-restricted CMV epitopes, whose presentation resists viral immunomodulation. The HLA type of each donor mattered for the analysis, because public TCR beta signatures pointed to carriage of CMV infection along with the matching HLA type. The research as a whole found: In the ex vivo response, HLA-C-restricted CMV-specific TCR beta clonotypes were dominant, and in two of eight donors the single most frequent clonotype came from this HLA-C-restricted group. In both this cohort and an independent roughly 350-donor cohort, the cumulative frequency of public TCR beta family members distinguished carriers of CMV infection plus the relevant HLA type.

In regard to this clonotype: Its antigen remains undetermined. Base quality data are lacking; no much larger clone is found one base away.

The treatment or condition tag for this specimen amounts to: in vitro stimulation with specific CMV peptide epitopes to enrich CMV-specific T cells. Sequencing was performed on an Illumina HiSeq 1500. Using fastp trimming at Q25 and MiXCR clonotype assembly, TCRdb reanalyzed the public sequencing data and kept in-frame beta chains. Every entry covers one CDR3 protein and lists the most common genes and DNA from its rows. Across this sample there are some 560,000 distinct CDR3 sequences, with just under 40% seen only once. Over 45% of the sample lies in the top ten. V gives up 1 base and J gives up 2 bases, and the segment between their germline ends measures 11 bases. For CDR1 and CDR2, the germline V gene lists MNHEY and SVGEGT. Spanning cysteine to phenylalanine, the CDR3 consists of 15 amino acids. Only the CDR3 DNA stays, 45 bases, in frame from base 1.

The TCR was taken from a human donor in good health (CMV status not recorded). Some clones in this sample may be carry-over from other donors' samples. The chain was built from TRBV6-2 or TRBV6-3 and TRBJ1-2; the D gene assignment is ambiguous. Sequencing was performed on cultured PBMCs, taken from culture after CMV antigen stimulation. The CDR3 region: CASSYYGSTNYGYTF. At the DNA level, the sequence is TGTGCCAGCAGTTACTATGGATCCACAAACTATGGCTACACCTTC.